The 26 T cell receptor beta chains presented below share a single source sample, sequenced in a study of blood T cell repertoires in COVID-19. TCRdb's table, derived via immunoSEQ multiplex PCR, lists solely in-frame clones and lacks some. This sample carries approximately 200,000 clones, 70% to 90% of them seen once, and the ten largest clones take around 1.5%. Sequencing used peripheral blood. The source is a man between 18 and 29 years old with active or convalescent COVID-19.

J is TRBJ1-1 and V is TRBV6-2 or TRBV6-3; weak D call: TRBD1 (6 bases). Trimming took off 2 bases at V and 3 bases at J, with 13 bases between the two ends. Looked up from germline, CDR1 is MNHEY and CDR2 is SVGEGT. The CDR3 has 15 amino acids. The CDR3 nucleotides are TGTGCCAGCAGTTACGGGCGGGGGCTGGACACTGAAGCTTTCTTT. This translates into CASSYGRGLDTEAFF.

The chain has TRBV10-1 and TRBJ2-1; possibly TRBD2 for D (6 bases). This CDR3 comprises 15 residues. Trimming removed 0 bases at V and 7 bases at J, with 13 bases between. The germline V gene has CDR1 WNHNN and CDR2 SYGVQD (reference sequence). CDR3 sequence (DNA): TGCGCCAGCAGTGAGTCGGGCGGGAACGGGAATGAGCAGTTCTTC. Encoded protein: CASSESGGNGNEQFF.

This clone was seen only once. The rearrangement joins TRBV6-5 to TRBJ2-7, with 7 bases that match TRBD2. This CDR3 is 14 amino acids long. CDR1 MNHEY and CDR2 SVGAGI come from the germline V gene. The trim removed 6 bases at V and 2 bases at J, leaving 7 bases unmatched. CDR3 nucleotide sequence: TGTGCCAGCAGCCGTAGCGGGCACACCTACGAGCAGTACTTC. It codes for CASSRSGHTYEQYF.

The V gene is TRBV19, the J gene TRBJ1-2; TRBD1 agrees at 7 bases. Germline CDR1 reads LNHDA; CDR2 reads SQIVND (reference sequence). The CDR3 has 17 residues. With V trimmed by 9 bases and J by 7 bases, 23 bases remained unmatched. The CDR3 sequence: CARRRRTGRLGTLGYTF. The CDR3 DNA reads TGTGCCAGACGCCGGAGGACAGGCCGTCTTGGGACTCTTGGCTACACCTTC.

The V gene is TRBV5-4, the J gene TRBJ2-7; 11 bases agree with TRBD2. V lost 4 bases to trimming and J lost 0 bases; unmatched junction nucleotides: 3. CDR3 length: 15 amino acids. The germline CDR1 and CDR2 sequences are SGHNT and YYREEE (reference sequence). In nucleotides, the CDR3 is TGTGCCAGCAGCCCGACTAGCGGGAACTCCTACGAGCAGTACTTC. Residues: CASSPTSGNSYEQYF.

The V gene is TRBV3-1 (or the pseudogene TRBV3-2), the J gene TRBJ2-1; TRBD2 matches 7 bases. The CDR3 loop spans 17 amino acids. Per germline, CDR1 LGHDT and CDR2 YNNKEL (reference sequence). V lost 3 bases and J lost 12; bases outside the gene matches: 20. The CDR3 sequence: CASSQPQSAGARRAQFF. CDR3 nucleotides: TGTGCCAGCAGCCAGCCACAATCGGCGGGAGCCCGCCGAGCGCAGTTCTTC.

CDR3: CASSISGSDTQYF. CDR3 coding DNA: TGTGCCAGCAGCATAAGCGGTTCAGATACGCAGTATTTT. The chain joins TRBV7-9 to TRBJ2-3; tentatively, D is TRBD2 (5 bases). Germline V gene data show CDR1 as SEHNR and CDR2 as FQNEAQ (reference sequence). This CDR3 comprises 13 residues. V lost 5 bases and J lost 4, with 10 bases in between.

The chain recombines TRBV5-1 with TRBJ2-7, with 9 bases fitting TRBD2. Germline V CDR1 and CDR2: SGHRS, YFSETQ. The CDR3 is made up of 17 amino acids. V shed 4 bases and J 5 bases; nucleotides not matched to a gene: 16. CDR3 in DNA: TGCGCCAGCAGCCTCCTGAACTTGGCGGGAGGGCCCAACGAGCAGTACTTC. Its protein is CASSLLNLAGGPNEQYF. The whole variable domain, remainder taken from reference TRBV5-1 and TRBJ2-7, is KAGVTQTPRYLIKTRGQQVTLSCSPISGHRSVSWYQQTPGQGLQFLFEYFSETQRNKGNFPGRFSGRQFSNSRSEMNVSTLELGDSALYLCASSLLNLAGGPNEQYFGPGTRLTVT.

CDR3 in DNA: TGTGCCAGCAGTCCCCAAAACCAGGGTGGTGGGGGCTACACCTTC. It encodes CASSPQNQGGGGYTF. The chain uses TRBV2 and TRBJ1-2; maybe TRBD1 (5 bases). The V gene's germline CDR1 is SNHLY and CDR2 FYNNEI. Trimming took off 5 bases at V and 8 bases at J, with 21 bases between the two ends. The CDR3 is made up of 15 amino acids.

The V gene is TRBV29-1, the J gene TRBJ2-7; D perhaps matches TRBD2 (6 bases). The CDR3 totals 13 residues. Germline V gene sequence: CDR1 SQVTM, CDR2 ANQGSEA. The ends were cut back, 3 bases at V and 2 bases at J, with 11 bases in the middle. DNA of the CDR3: TGCAGCGTTGAGGGGGGAGGCCCCTACGAGCAGTACTTC. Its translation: CSVEGGGPYEQYF.

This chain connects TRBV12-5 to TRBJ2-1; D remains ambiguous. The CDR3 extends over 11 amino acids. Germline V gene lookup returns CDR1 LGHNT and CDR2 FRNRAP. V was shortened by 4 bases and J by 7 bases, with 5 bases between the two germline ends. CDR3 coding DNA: TGTGCTAGTGGTTCCTTAAATGAGCAGTTCTTC. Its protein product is CASGSLNEQFF.

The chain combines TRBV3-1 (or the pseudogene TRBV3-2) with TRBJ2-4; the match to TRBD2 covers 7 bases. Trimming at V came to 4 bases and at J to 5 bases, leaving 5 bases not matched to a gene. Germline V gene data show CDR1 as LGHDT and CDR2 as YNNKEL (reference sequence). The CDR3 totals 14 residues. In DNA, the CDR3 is TGTGCCAGCAGCCCGGCCCGGGAGGAAAACATTCAGTACTTC. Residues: CASSPAREENIQYF.

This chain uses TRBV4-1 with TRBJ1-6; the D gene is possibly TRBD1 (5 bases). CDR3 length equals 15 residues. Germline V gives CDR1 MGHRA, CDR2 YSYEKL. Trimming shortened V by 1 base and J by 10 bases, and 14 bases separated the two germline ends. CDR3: CASSQVGQFRSPLHF. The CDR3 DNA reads TGCGCCAGCAGCCAAGTAGGACAATTTCGGTCACCCCTCCACTTT.

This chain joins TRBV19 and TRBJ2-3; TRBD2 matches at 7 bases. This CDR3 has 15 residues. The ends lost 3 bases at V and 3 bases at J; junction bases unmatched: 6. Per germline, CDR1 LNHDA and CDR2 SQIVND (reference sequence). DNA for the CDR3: TGTGCCAGTAGTATGCTTGGCGGGAGTACAGATACGCAGTATTTT. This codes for CASSMLGGSTDTQYF.

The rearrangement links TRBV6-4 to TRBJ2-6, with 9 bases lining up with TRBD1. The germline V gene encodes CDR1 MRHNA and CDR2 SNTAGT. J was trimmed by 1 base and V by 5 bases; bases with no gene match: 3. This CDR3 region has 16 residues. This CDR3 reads CASSPGTGSGANVLTF. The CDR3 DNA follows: TGTGCCAGCAGTCCCGGGACAGGGTCTGGGGCCAACGTCCTGACTTTC.

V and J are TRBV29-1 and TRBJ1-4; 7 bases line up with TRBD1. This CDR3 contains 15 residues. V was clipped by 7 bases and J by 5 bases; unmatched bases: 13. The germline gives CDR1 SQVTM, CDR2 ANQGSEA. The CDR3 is CSARPGTATNEKLFF. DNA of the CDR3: TGCAGCGCACGTCCCGGGACAGCCACCAATGAAAAACTGTTTTTT.

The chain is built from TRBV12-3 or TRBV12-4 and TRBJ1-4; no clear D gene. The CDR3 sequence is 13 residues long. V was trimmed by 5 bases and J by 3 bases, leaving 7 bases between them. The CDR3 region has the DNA TGTGCCAGCAGTCCGGCGGCTAATGAAAAACTGTTTTTT. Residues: CASSPAANEKLFF.

For the CDR3, the DNA is TGCAGCGTATCACTGTCCTACGAGCAGTACTTC. Its translation is CSVSLSYEQYF. The chain employs TRBV29-1 and TRBJ2-7; D remains unclear. This CDR3 has 11 amino acids. V was shortened by 6 bases and J by 1 base, with 7 bases between the two germline ends. Germline V gene lookup returns CDR1 SQVTM and CDR2 ANQGSEA.

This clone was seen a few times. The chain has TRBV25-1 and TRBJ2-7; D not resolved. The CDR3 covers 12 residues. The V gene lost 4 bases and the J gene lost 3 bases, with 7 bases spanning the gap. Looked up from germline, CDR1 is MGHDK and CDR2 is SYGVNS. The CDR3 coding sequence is TGTGCCAGCAGTGCACTCGACTACGAGCAGTACTTC. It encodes CASSALDYEQYF.

Here the CDR3 DNA reads TGTGCCAGCAGCCTCAGGGACTTGGATGGCTACACCTTC. Its translation is CASSLRDLDGYTF. This chain uses TRBV5-4 with TRBJ1-2; possibly TRBD1 for D (5 bases). The CDR3 totals 13 residues. V lost 4 bases and J lost 6, with 13 bases in between. Germline V gene sequence: CDR1 SGHNT, CDR2 YYREEE (reference sequence).

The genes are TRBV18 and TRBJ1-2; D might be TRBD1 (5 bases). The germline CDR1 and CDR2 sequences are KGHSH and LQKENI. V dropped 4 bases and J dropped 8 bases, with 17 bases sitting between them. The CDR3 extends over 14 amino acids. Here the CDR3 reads CASSLLDGTGGYTF. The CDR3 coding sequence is TGTGCCAGCTCACTTCTGGACGGGACTGGAGGCTACACCTTC.

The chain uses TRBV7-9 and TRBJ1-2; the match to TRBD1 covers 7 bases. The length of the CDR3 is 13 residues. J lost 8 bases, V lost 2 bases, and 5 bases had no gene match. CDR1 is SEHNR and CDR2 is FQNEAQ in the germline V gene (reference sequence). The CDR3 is CASSLRGTDGYTF. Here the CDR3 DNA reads TGTGCCAGCAGCTTACGGGGGACAGACGGCTACACCTTC.

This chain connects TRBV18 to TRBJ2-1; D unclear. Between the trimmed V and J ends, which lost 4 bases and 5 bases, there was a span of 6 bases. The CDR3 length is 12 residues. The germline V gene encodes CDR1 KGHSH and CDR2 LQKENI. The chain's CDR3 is CASSRADNEQFF. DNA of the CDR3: TGTGCCAGCTCACGGGCCGACAATGAGCAGTTCTTC. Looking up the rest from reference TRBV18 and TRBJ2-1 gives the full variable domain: NAGVMQNPRHLVRRRGQEARLRCSPMKGHSHVYWYRQLPEEGLKFMVYLQKENIIDESGMPKERFSAEFPKEGPSILRIQQVVRGDSAAYFCASSRADNEQFFGPGTRLTVL.

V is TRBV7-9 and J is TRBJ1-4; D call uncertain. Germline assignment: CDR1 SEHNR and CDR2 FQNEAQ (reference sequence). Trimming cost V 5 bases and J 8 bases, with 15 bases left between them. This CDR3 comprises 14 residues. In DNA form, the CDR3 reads TGTGCCAGCAGCGTGAGTGGGGAGGGCGAAAAACTGTTTTTT. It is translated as CASSVSGEGEKLFF.

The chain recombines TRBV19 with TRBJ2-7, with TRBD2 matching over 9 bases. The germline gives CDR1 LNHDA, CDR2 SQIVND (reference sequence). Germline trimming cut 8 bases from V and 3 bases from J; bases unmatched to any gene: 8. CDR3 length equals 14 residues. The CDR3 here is CASSGLAGLYEQYF. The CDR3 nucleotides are TGTGCCAGTTCCGGGCTAGCGGGGCTCTACGAGCAGTACTTC.

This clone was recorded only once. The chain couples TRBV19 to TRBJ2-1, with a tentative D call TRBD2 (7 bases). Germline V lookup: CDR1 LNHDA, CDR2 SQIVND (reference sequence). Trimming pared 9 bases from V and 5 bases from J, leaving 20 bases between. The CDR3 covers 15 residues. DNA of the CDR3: TGTGCCAGCAGGACCGGGACTAACAGGGACAATGAGCAGTTCTTC. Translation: CASRTGTNRDNEQFF. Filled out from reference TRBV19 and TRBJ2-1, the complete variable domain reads DGGITQSPKYLFRKEGQNVTLSCEQNLNHDAMYWYRQDPGQGLRLIYYSQIVNDFQKGDIAEGYSVSREKKESFPLTVTSAQKNPTAFYLCASRTGTNRDNEQFFGPGTRLTVL.